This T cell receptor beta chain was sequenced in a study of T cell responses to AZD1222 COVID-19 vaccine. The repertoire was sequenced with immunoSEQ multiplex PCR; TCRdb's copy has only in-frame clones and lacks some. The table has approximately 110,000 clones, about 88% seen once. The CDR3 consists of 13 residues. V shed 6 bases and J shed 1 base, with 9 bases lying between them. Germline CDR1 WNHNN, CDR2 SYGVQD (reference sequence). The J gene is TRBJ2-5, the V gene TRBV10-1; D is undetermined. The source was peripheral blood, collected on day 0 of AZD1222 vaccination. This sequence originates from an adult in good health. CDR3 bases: TGCGCCAGCAGCCGGGTCCCCCAAGAGACCCAGTACTTC. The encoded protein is CASSRVPQETQYF.